One sample yielded the 32 T cell receptor beta chains listed below, sequenced in a study of T cell responses to AZD1222 COVID-19 vaccine. TCRdb keeps only in-frame clones here, not all; method: immunoSEQ multiplex PCR. The table records 160,000 or so clones, about 88% of them present only once. The material was peripheral blood, obtained after recovery from COVID-19. The receptors shown here come from an adult who had recovered from COVID-19.

The rearrangement uses TRBV7-9 and TRBJ2-7; weak D call: TRBD1 (5 bases). Germline V gene sequence: CDR1 SEHNR, CDR2 FQNEAQ (reference sequence). Trimming took 2 bases from V and 7 from J, leaving 9 bases between them. This CDR3 comprises 12 residues. CDR3 region: CASSLQGLEQYF. The CDR3 DNA is TGTGCCAGCAGCTTACAGGGTTTAGAGCAGTACTTC.

CDR3 coding DNA: TGTGCCAGCAGCCAAGCTGCAGGGTCTTATGGCTACACCTTC. Amino acid sequence: CASSQAAGSYGYTF. The V gene is TRBV3-1 (or the pseudogene TRBV3-2), the J gene TRBJ1-2; tentative D call: TRBD1 (5 bases). The V end lost 1 base, the J end lost 5 bases, and 11 bases lay between the germline ends. CDR1 is LGHDT and CDR2 is YNNKEL in the germline V gene (reference sequence). The CDR3 spans 14 residues.

This clone occurred a few times. The chain recombines TRBV6-4 with TRBJ2-3; the match to TRBD2 covers 8 bases. The J segment lost 2 bases and the V segment lost 0 bases, leaving 1 base of the junction unmatched. The CDR3 contains 15 residues. Germline assignment: CDR1 MRHNA and CDR2 SNTAGT. CDR3 amino acids: CASSDSTSVTDTQYF. The CDR3 nucleotides are TGTGCCAGCAGTGACTCGACTAGCGTCACAGATACGCAGTATTTT.

The chain uses TRBV27 and TRBJ1-1; the D gene is possibly TRBD1 (5 bases). Germline CDR1 is MNHEY and CDR2 is SMNVEV (reference sequence). The CDR3 is made up of 13 amino acids. Trimming took off 3 bases at V and 3 bases at J, with 8 bases between the two ends. For the CDR3, the DNA is TGTGCCAGCAGTTTTAACAGGTACACTGAAGCTTTCTTT. Amino acids: CASSFNRYTEAFF.

Of note for this clone: An end of the junction does not agree with germline; a read error may underlie this. This chain links TRBV19 with TRBJ2-2; 9 bases align to TRBD1. This CDR3 region has 16 residues. Germline V gene lookup returns CDR1 LNHDA and CDR2 SQIVND (reference sequence). The CDR3: CAGSPWGQGNTGELFF. The CDR3 nucleotides read TGTGCCGGTAGTCCTTGGGGACAGGGGAACACCGGGGAGCTGTTTTTT.

This sequence joins TRBV28 and TRBJ2-3; 8 nucleotides line up with TRBD2. V lost 6 bases and J lost 2; bases outside the gene matches: 13. Looked up from germline, CDR1 is MDHEN and CDR2 is SYDVKM. This CDR3 comprises 17 residues. The chain's CDR3 is CASSPSQLAVPTDTQYF. CDR3 DNA: TGTGCCAGCAGCCCCTCCCAACTAGCGGTCCCCACAGATACGCAGTATTTT. Together with reference TRBV28 and TRBJ2-3, the CDR3 gives the full variable domain: DVKVTQSSRYLVKRTGEKVFLECVQDMDHENMFWYRQDPGLGLRLIYFSYDVKMKEKGDIPEGYSVSREKKERFSLILESASTNQTSMYLCASSPSQLAVPTDTQYFGPGTRLTVL.

This chain links TRBV21-1 with TRBJ2-2; no check of the table's D call, TRBD2, against the DNA was made. TRBV21-1 is recorded as a pseudogene. The CDR3 covers 17 residues. CDR3 coding DNA: TGTGCCAGCAGCAAAGGAGTGGGAGCGCTGAACACCGGGGAGCTGTTTTTT. Translating gives CASSKGVGALNTGELFF.

The chain is built from TRBV5-4 and TRBJ2-4, with D hard to call. Germline V CDR1 and CDR2: SGHNT, YYREEE (reference sequence). The CDR3 is made up of 10 amino acids. V was cut by 4 bases and J by 6 bases, with 2 bases left in between. CDR3 sequence: CASSLNIQYF. CDR3 nucleotide sequence: TGTGCCAGCAGCCTAAACATTCAGTACTTC.

V and J are TRBV5-4 and TRBJ1-2; possible D gene TRBD1, 6 bases. The germline V and J ends were trimmed by 4 bases and 0 bases, with 19 bases remaining between them. Germline values: CDR1 SGHNT, CDR2 YYREEE (reference sequence). The CDR3 has 17 amino acids. This chain's CDR3 is CASSRGGPSTTNYGYTF. In DNA form, the CDR3 reads TGTGCCAGCAGCCGAGGGGGACCGAGTACCACTAACTATGGCTACACCTTC.

The chain joins TRBV5-4 to TRBJ2-5; D unresolved. CDR1 and CDR2 from the germline V gene are SGHNT and YYREEE (reference sequence). V lost 1 base and J 4 bases, leaving 2 bases between the germline ends. The CDR3 loop spans 11 amino acids. The CDR3 sequence is CASSLRETQYF. CDR3 nucleotide sequence: TGTGCCAGCAGCTTGCGAGAGACCCAGTACTTC.

The rearrangement uses TRBV19 and TRBJ1-5; D possibly corresponds to TRBD1 (5 bases). Per the germline V gene, CDR1 is LNHDA and CDR2 is SQIVND (reference sequence). Trimming stripped 4 bases from V and 0 bases from J, with 7 bases between. The length of the CDR3 is 14 residues. The CDR3 bases are TGTGCCAGTAGTACTGACAGTAGCAATCAGCCCCAGCATTTT. Translated: CASSTDSSNQPQHF. The complete variable domain, with remaining parts taken from reference TRBV19 and TRBJ1-5, reads DGGITQSPKYLFRKEGQNVTLSCEQNLNHDAMYWYRQDPGQGLRLIYYSQIVNDFQKGDIAEGYSVSREKKESFPLTVTSAQKNPTAFYLCASSTDSSNQPQHFGDGTRLSIL.

The V call is TRBV7-9, the J call TRBJ1-2; 7 nucleotides line up with TRBD1. Looked up from germline, CDR1 is SEHNR and CDR2 is FQNEAQ (reference sequence). V dropped 5 bases and J dropped 8; count of bases not matched to a gene: 8. The CDR3 consists of 13 residues. The CDR3 DNA follows: TGTGCCAGCAGCCCCAGGGGGAGGGAAGGCTACACCTTC. Residues: CASSPRGREGYTF.

The chain employs TRBV4-2 and TRBJ1-2, with D maybe TRBD1 (5 bases). Trimming left V 9 bases short and J 4 bases short, with 12 bases between. Germline-derived CDR1 and CDR2 are LGHNA and YNFKEQ. CDR3 length: 12 amino acids. CDR3: CASTRAGYGYTF. The CDR3 bases are TGTGCCAGTACCAGGGCTGGCTATGGCTACACCTTC.

The V call is TRBV12-5, the J call TRBJ2-3; D gene unclear. Trimming took off 0 bases at V and 2 bases at J, with 12 bases between the two ends. The CDR3 is 16 amino acids. From germline, CDR1 is LGHNT and CDR2 FRNRAP. CDR3 DNA: TGTGCTAGTGGTTTGGTACTTTCCAGTTTCACAGATACGCAGTATTTT. It encodes CASGLVLSSFTDTQYF.

The rearrangement joins TRBV3-1 (or the pseudogene TRBV3-2) to TRBJ2-6; the D is unclear. The germline V gene has CDR1 LGHDT and CDR2 YNNKEL (reference sequence). This CDR3 is built from 13 residues. Trimming removed 6 bases from V and 0 bases from J, with 3 bases in between. CDR3 loop: CASRYSGANVLTF. CDR3 bases: TGTGCCAGCAGATACTCTGGGGCCAACGTCCTGACTTTC.

The V and J genes are TRBV19 and TRBJ2-5; D is perhaps TRBD1 or TRBD2 (5 bases each). CDR3 length: 15 residues. Germline V gives CDR1 LNHDA, CDR2 SQIVND (reference sequence). V was cut by 5 bases and J by 5 bases, with 18 bases left in between. CDR3 coding DNA: TGTGCCAGTAGTCCCCGGGGCAGCACGGGGGAGACCCAGTACTTC. This translates into CASSPRGSTGETQYF. Full variable domain (remainder filled in from reference TRBV19 and TRBJ2-5): DGGITQSPKYLFRKEGQNVTLSCEQNLNHDAMYWYRQDPGQGLRLIYYSQIVNDFQKGDIAEGYSVSREKKESFPLTVTSAQKNPTAFYLCASSPRGSTGETQYFGPGTRLLVL.

This chain connects TRBV5-1 to TRBJ1-6, with 7 bases fitting TRBD1. The CDR3 spans 15 residues. Germline V gene sequence: CDR1 SGHRS, CDR2 YFSETQ. V was pared by 0 bases and J by 7 bases, with 4 bases of the junction left unmatched. CDR3 bases: TGCGCCAGCAGCTTGGGGGGGACAGTGAATTCACCCCTCCACTTT. This translates into CASSLGGTVNSPLHF.

The V and J genes are TRBV18 and TRBJ2-7; D perhaps matches TRBD2 (5 bases). V was trimmed by 2 bases and J by 2 bases, leaving 10 bases between them. The CDR3 covers 14 residues. CDR1 and CDR2 (germline): KGHSH, LQKENI. This CDR3 is CASSPRSGPYEQYF. CDR3 DNA sequence: TGTGCCAGCTCACCAAGGAGCGGACCCTACGAGCAGTACTTC.

This clone was seen a handful of times. The chain has TRBV5-6 and TRBJ2-1, with D possibly TRBD1 on 6 matching bases. Trimming removed 4 bases at V and 4 bases at J, with 18 bases between. The CDR3 contains 16 residues. Germline CDR1 SGHDT, CDR2 YYEEEE. The CDR3 region is CASSTRTVLLYNEQFF. CDR3 DNA sequence: TGTGCCAGCAGCACCCGGACAGTACTACTATACAATGAGCAGTTCTTC.

This clone was found once. The gene calls are TRBV27 and TRBJ1-2; D not certain. This CDR3 region has 12 residues. The germline V and J ends were trimmed by 6 bases and 10 bases, with 15 bases remaining between them. CDR1 is MNHEY, CDR2 SMNVEV, per germline (reference sequence). CDR3 sequence: CASSRGRSPYTF. For the CDR3, the DNA is TGTGCCAGCAGCCGCGGCAGGAGTCCCTACACCTTC.

The V and J genes are TRBV11-2 and TRBJ1-4; D uncertain. CDR3 length: 15 residues. Germline V gene sequence: CDR1 SGHAT, CDR2 FQNNGV. Between the trimmed V and J ends, which lost 1 base and 3 bases, there was a span of 9 bases. The CDR3 loop is CASSLGGVSNEKLFF. The CDR3 DNA sequence: TGTGCCAGCAGCTTAGGTGGGGTCTCTAATGAAAAACTGTTTTTT. The complete variable domain, with remaining parts taken from reference TRBV11-2 and TRBJ1-4, reads EAGVAQSPRYKIIEKRQSVAFWCNPISGHATLYWYQQILGQGPKLLIQFQNNGVVDDSQLPKDRFSAERLKGVDSTLKIQPAKLEDSAVYLCASSLGGVSNEKLFFGSGTQLSVL.

J is TRBJ2-2 and V is TRBV7-9; D is unresolved. The CDR3 runs to 14 residues. Germline lookup yields CDR1 SEHNR and CDR2 FQNEAQ (reference sequence). V lost 4 bases and J 3 bases, leaving 9 bases between the germline ends. The CDR3 sequence: CASSSQGDTGELFF. The CDR3 DNA follows: TGTGCCAGCAGCTCTCAAGGTGACACCGGGGAGCTGTTTTTT.

The rearrangement uses TRBV7-3 and TRBJ2-1; D is possibly TRBD2 (6 bases). This CDR3 contains 16 residues. The V gene lost 5 bases and the J gene lost 0 bases, with 14 bases spanning the gap. Germline CDR1 is SGHTA and CDR2 is FQGTGA. CDR3 amino acids: CASSRLSGSSYNEQFF. CDR3 coding DNA: TGTGCCAGCAGCCGTCTTAGCGGAAGCTCCTACAATGAGCAGTTCTTC. Drawing the rest from reference TRBV7-3 and TRBJ2-1, the complete variable domain is GAGVSQTPSNKVTEKGKYVELRCDPISGHTALYWYRQSLGQGPEFLIYFQGTGAADDSGLPNDRFFAVRPEGSVSTLKIQRTERGDSAVYLCASSRLSGSSYNEQFFGPGTRLTVL.

The gene calls are TRBV7-9 and TRBJ1-1; 7 bases map to TRBD1. The CDR3 consists of 14 residues. Germline V gene data show CDR1 as SEHNR and CDR2 as FQNEAQ (reference sequence). V dropped 4 bases and J dropped 0; count of bases not matched to a gene: 2. Here the CDR3 DNA reads TGTGCCAGCAGCTCGGGACAGATGAACACTGAAGCTTTCTTT. This gives the protein CASSSGQMNTEAFF.

This clone is termed medium-sized (0.01 to 0.1%). This chain links TRBV5-1 with TRBJ2-5; maybe TRBD2 (6 bases). Germline V gives CDR1 SGHRS, CDR2 YFSETQ. The V gene lost 4 bases and the J gene lost 2 bases, with 18 bases spanning the gap. CDR3 length equals 16 residues. The chain's CDR3 is CASSPASDHNQETQYF. CDR3 nucleotide sequence: TGCGCCAGCAGCCCAGCTAGCGACCACAATCAAGAGACCCAGTACTTC.

The chain recombines TRBV4-2 with TRBJ2-7, with 11 nucleotides matching TRBD2. The CDR3 loop spans 17 amino acids. After removal of 1 base from V and 5 bases from J, the junction contained 10 bases not matched to a gene. Germline loops: CDR1 LGHNA, CDR2 YNFKEQ. The chain's CDR3 is CASSQGLAGGTPHEQYF. DNA of the CDR3: TGTGCCAGCAGCCAAGGGCTAGCGGGAGGTACCCCTCACGAGCAGTACTTC.

The chain combines TRBV5-1 with TRBJ2-5; possible D gene TRBD1, 5 bases. Germline V CDR1 and CDR2: SGHRS, YFSETQ. The CDR3 consists of 13 residues. V lost 3 bases to trimming and J lost 1 base, with 7 bases between them. The CDR3 reads CASSSGPQETQYF. Written as DNA, the CDR3 is TGCGCCAGCAGCTCAGGGCCCCAAGAGACCCAGTACTTC.

This clone occurred once. The chain links TRBV5-1 to TRBJ2-2; D is unclear. The CDR3 is 12 residues long. Trimming took 7 bases from V and 3 from J, leaving 7 bases between them. CDR1 is SGHRS, CDR2 YFSETQ, per germline. CDR3 in amino acids: CASHWDTGELFF. The DNA of the CDR3 is TGCGCCAGCCATTGGGACACCGGGGAGCTGTTTTTT.

V is TRBV19 and J is TRBJ1-5; D uncertain. The length of the CDR3 is 14 residues. The germline gives CDR1 LNHDA, CDR2 SQIVND (reference sequence). Trimming took off 3 bases at V and 1 base at J, with 7 bases between the two ends. The CDR3 DNA sequence: TGTGCCAGTAGTATCGGAGGGAGCAATCAGCCCCAGCATTTT. It is translated as CASSIGGSNQPQHF.

The rearrangement joins TRBV29-1 to TRBJ2-2; 10 bases map to TRBD1. From germline, CDR1 is SQVTM and CDR2 ANQGSEA. This CDR3 is built from 14 residues. V lost 5 bases to trimming and J lost 2 bases; unmatched junction nucleotides: 2. CDR3 amino acids: CSVRDRGNTGELFF. Here the CDR3 DNA reads TGCAGCGTTCGGGACAGGGGAAACACCGGGGAGCTGTTTTTT.

V usage is TRBV2 and J usage is TRBJ1-3; a weak D match, TRBD1 (6 bases). The CDR3 runs 13 residues. Trimming shortened V by 8 bases and J by 3 bases, and 11 bases separated the two germline ends. Germline loops: CDR1 SNHLY, CDR2 FYNNEI. CDR3 protein: CASHRDIGNTIYF. The DNA for the CDR3 is TGTGCCAGCCATCGGGACATTGGAAACACCATATATTTT.

The genes are TRBV5-1 and TRBJ2-5, with 8 bases fitting TRBD2. Per the germline V gene, CDR1 is SGHRS and CDR2 is YFSETQ. J gave up 4 bases and V 0 bases, and 2 bases lay outside the gene matches. The length of the CDR3 is 14 residues. CDR3 protein: CASSLAGRAETQYF. CDR3 nucleotide sequence: TGCGCCAGCAGCTTGGCCGGGAGGGCAGAGACCCAGTACTTC.